This T cell receptor (beta chain) was observed in a study of blood T cell repertoires in COVID-19. Libraries were prepared by immunoSEQ multiplex PCR; TCRdb keeps only in-frame clonotypes and omits some of them. The sample yields 140,000 or so clones, 76% seen once. This clone was seen at least ten times. The germline V gene has CDR1 MDHEN and CDR2 SYDVKM. This CDR3 spans 12 amino acids. With 0 bases removed from V and 4 bases from J, the gap between germline ends came to 4 bases. The clonotype originates from a man between 60 and 70 years old with acute or convalescent COVID-19. The sequencing input was peripheral blood. The chain links TRBV28 to TRBJ2-7; D ambiguous. CDR3 sequence reads: CASSLWSYEQYF. The CDR3 DNA sequence: TGTGCCAGCAGTTTATGGAGTTACGAGCAGTACTTC. The full variable domain, with the rest looked up from reference TRBV28 and TRBJ2-7, is DVKVTQSSRYLVKRTGEKVFLECVQDMDHENMFWYRQDPGLGLRLIYFSYDVKMKEKGDIPEGYSVSREKKERFSLILESASTNQTSMYLCASSLWSYEQYFGPGTRLTVT.